Following are 12 T cell receptor beta chains from one sample sequenced in a study of technical replicates of blood from a few donors. The repertoire was sequenced with immunoSEQ multiplex PCR; TCRdb's copy has only in-frame clones and lacks some. The sample shows under 100,000 clones, roughly 96% of them seen only once. Material for sequencing was T cells isolated from PBMCs. The receptor set was obtained from a human donor in good health.

This chain connects TRBV7-2 to TRBJ2-7, with 11 bases lining up with TRBD1. V trimming: 5 bases; J trimming: 4 bases; junction bases outside the gene matches: 7. The CDR3 spans 15 residues. Germline V gene data show CDR1 as SGHTA and CDR2 as FQGNSA. The DNA of the CDR3 is TGTGCCAGCAGCACACGCGGGACAGGGGGATACGAGCAGTACTTC. Protein sequence: CASSTRGTGGYEQYF.

CDR3 sequence: CASSNRARGYTF. CDR3 sequence (DNA): TGTGCCAGCAGTAACAGGGCCAGAGGCTACACCTTC. The rearrangement uses TRBV28 and TRBJ1-2; TRBD1 is a possible D gene (6 bases). Trimming cost V 5 bases and J 8 bases, with 12 bases left between them. The CDR3 is 12 residues long. CDR1 MDHEN and CDR2 SYDVKM come from the germline V gene.

The chain combines TRBV6-1 with TRBJ2-7, with D maybe TRBD2 (6 bases). The germline V gene has CDR1 MNHNS and CDR2 SASEGT. The CDR3 consists of 14 residues. Trimming removed 1 base from V and 3 bases from J, with 10 bases in between. The CDR3, as DNA: TGTGCCAGCAGTGAAGTGGGAGGAGTCTACGAGCAGTACTTC. Translated, it gives CASSEVGGVYEQYF.

This clone was observed once. The chain has TRBV9 and TRBJ1-3, with 9 bases identical to TRBD1. J lost 7 bases, V lost 8 bases, and 13 bases had no gene match. Germline CDR1 reads SGDLS; CDR2 reads YYNGEE. The CDR3 has 15 amino acids. The DNA of the CDR3 is TGTGCCAGTCCCCCCCTGGGACAGGGCCGCAACACCATATATTTT. Translation gives CASPPLGQGRNTIYF.

The J gene is TRBJ1-5, the V gene TRBV11-3; D unclear. Germline CDR1 and CDR2: SGHNT and YENEEA. CDR3 length: 13 amino acids. With 0 bases removed from V and 9 bases from J, the gap between germline ends came to 9 bases. The DNA for the CDR3 is TGTGCCAGCAGCTTAGACCCCCTCCGGCCCCAGCATTTT. Translation: CASSLDPLRPQHF.

The rearrangement links TRBV30 to TRBJ1-5, with D perhaps TRBD1 (5 bases). V dropped 1 base and J dropped 6 bases, with 19 bases sitting between them. Germline V gives CDR1 GTSNPN, CDR2 SVGIG (reference sequence). This CDR3 is built from 16 residues. The CDR3 nucleotides are TGTGCCTGGAGTGCTCCTTCGGGGGGGGGAGTTCAGCCCCAGCATTTT. Protein product: CAWSAPSGGGVQPQHF.

This chain joins TRBV4-1 and TRBJ1-5; D gene ambiguous. This CDR3 region has 13 residues. CDR1 is MGHRA, CDR2 YSYEKL, per germline. Between the trimmed V and J ends, which lost 5 bases and 1 base, there was a span of 6 bases. CDR3: CASSSASNQPQHF. The DNA for the CDR3 is TGCGCCAGCAGCTCAGCGAGCAATCAGCCCCAGCATTTT.

The V and J genes are TRBV16 and TRBJ1-5; 10 nucleotides line up with TRBD1. Losses at the gene ends were 4 bases for V and 2 bases for J; bases not matched to a gene: 5. There are 16 residues in the CDR3. Germline V CDR1 and CDR2: KGHSY, FQNENV. CDR3 amino acids: CASSPTGGAGNQPQHF. CDR3 DNA: TGTGCCAGCAGCCCGACAGGGGGCGCGGGCAATCAGCCCCAGCATTTT.

The CDR3 DNA sequence: TGCGCCAGCAGCTTGGTCGCGGGAGGGGGCAATGAGCAGTTCTTC. This codes for CASSLVAGGGNEQFF. This chain uses TRBV5-1 with TRBJ2-1; TRBD2 matches 9 bases. The J segment lost 6 bases and the V segment lost 0 bases, leaving 4 bases of the junction unmatched. Germline V gene sequence: CDR1 SGHRS, CDR2 YFSETQ. This CDR3 is 15 amino acids long.

The chain uses TRBV9 and TRBJ1-1; no reliable D call. V was pared by 4 bases and J by 1 base, with 5 bases between. This CDR3 is 12 amino acids long. CDR1 is SGDLS and CDR2 is YYNGEE in the germline V gene. The CDR3 DNA is TGTGCCAGCAGCATCGGGAACACTGAAGCTTTCTTT. This codes for CASSIGNTEAFF.

The J gene is TRBJ2-2, the V gene TRBV18; perhaps TRBD1 as D (5 bases). The CDR3 spans 14 residues. V was cut by 6 bases and J by 7 bases, with 15 bases left in between. CDR1 is KGHSH and CDR2 is LQKENI in the germline V gene. CDR3 sequence: CASSDGASGGELFF. DNA for the CDR3: TGTGCCAGCTCGGATGGGGCCTCAGGCGGGGAGCTGTTTTTT.

This clone has a single count. The J gene is TRBJ2-7, the V gene TRBV29-1; perhaps TRBD1 as D (6 bases). Trimming removed 4 bases at V and 0 bases at J, with 13 bases between. Germline CDR1 SQVTM, CDR2 ANQGSEA. The CDR3 totals 14 residues. The CDR3 loop reads CSVVRGVGSYEQYF. The CDR3 nucleotides read TGCAGCGTTGTCAGGGGTGTGGGCTCCTACGAGCAGTACTTC.